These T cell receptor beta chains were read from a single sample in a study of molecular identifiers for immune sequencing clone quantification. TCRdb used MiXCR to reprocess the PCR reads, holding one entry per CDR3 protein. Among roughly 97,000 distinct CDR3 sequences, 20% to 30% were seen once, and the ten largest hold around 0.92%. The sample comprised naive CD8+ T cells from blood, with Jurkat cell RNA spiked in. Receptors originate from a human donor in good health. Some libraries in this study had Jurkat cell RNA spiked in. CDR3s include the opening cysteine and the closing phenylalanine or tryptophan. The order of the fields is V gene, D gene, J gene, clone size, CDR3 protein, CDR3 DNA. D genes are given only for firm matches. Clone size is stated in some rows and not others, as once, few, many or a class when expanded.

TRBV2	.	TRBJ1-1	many	CASSAGQGPTEAFF	TGTGCCAGCAGTGCAGGGCAGGGGCCCACTGAAGCTTTCTTT
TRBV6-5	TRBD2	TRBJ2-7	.	CASSSVVGFSGKSYELYF	TGTGCCAGCAGTTCCGTTGTTGGTTTTAGCGGGAAATCCTACGAGCTGTACTTC
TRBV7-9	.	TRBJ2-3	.	CARRLVPTGTTDTQYF	TGTGCCCGCCGCTTAGTTCCAACGGGGACCACAGATACGCAGTATTTT
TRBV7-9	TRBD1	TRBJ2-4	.	CASSTTGELAKNIQYF	TGTGCCAGCAGCACGACAGGGGAACTAGCCAAAAACATTCAGTACTTC
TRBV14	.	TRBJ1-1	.	CASSQDRAGAIEAFF	TGTGCCAGCAGCCAAGATAGGGCTGGAGCCATTGAAGCTTTCTTT
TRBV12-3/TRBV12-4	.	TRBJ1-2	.	CASSPETGYGYTF	TGTGCCAGCAGTCCGGAGACAGGTTATGGCTACACCTTC
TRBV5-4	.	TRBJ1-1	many	CASSLRSGAPEAFF	TGTGCCAGCAGCTTACGGTCAGGGGCCCCTGAAGCTTTCTTT
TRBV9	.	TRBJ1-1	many	CASSPGGGDTEAFF	TGTGCCAGCAGCCCCGGCGGCGGGGATACTGAAGCTTTCTTT
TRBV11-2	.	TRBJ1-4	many	CASSLAAATNEKLFF	TGTGCCAGCAGCCTGGCTGCTGCAACTAATGAAAAACTGTTTTTT
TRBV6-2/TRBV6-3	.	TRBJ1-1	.	CASSPDQGRKNTEAFF	TGTGCCAGCAGTCCCGATCAGGGCCGCAAAAACACTGAAGCTTTCTTT
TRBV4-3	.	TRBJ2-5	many	CASSPGSRDPRQETQYF	TGCGCCAGCAGCCCCGGAAGCCGGGACCCGAGACAAGAGACCCAGTACTTC
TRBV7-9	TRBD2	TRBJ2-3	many	CASSKLAGGPRDTDTQYF	TGTGCCAGCAGCAAACTAGCGGGAGGCCCTAGGGACACAGATACGCAGTATTTT
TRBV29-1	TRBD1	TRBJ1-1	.	CSVYRGDTEAFF	TGCAGCGTGTACAGGGGGGACACTGAAGCTTTCTTT
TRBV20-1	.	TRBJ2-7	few	CSAFVRGGYEQYF	TGCAGTGCTTTCGTACGAGGAGGCTACGAGCAGTACTTC
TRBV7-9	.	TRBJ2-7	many	CASSFPGETYEQYF	TGTGCCAGCAGCTTTCCGGGGGAAACCTACGAGCAGTACTTC
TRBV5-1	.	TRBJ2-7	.	CASSLARGTPYEQYF	TGCGCCAGCAGCTTGGCCCGAGGTACTCCATACGAGCAGTACTTC
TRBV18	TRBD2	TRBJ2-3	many	CASSYLLAGVADTQYF	TGTGCCAGCTCATACCTACTAGCGGGAGTGGCAGATACGCAGTATTTT
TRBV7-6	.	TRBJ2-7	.	CASSLRPQTSEQYF	TGTGCCAGCAGTCTACGTCCCCAAACCTCCGAGCAGTACTTC
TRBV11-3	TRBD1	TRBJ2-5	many	CASSEDGDSTETQYF	TGTGCCAGCAGCGAGGACGGGGACAGTACCGAGACCCAGTACTTC
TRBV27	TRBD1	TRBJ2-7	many	CASSYGTAGAYEQYF	TGTGCCAGCAGCTACGGGACAGCTGGGGCCTACGAGCAGTACTTC
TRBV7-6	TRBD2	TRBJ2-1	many	CASSLVVSGGAIEQFF	TGTGCCAGCAGCTTAGTCGTTAGCGGGGGGGCTATTGAGCAGTTCTTC
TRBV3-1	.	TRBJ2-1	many	CASKNLKNEQFF	TGTGCCAGCAAGAACTTGAAAAATGAGCAGTTCTTC
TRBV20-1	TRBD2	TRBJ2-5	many	CSAGTSGRQETQYF	TGCAGTGCTGGGACTAGCGGGAGGCAAGAGACCCAGTACTTC
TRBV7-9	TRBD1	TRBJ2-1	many	CASSSPDREYGEQFF	TGTGCCAGCAGCTCCCCGGACAGGGAGTACGGTGAGCAGTTCTTC
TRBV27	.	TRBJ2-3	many	CASSLLTSTDTQYF	TGTGCCAGCAGTTTGCTAACTAGCACAGATACGCAGTATTTT
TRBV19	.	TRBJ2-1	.	CASSVGSRGYNEQFF	TGTGCCAGTAGTGTCGGATCGAGGGGATACAATGAGCAGTTCTTC
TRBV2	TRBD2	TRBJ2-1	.	CASSERPSGSYNEQFF	TGTGCCAGCAGTGAAAGGCCTAGCGGGAGCTACAATGAGCAGTTCTTC
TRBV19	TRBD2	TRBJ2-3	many	CASSLVSGTDTQYF	TGTGCCAGTAGTCTCGTTAGCGGGACGGATACGCAGTATTTT
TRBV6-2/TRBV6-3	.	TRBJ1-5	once	CASSYAGSQPQHF	TGTGCCAGCAGTTACGCAGGGAGTCAGCCCCAGCATTTT
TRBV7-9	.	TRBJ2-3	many	CASSPDIRVSLTDTQYF	TGTGCCAGCAGCCCCGATATCAGGGTCTCCCTCACAGATACGCAGTATTTT
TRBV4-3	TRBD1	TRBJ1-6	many	CASSQGGTGVDSPLHF	TGCGCCAGCAGCCAAGGGGGGACAGGGGTTGATTCACCCCTCCACTTT
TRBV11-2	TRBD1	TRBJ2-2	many	CASTMTGPLSGTGELFF	TGTGCCAGCACGATGACAGGGCCTCTCTCGGGCACCGGGGAGCTGTTTTTT
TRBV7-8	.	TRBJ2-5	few	CASSLVAGRKETQYF	TGTGCCAGCAGCTTAGTGGCGGGGCGTAAGGAGACCCAGTACTTC
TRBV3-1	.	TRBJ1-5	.	CASSRGNQPQHF	TGTGCCAGCAGCCGAGGCAATCAGCCCCAGCATTTT
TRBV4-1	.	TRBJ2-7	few	CASSRHIRESSYEQYF	TGCGCCAGCAGCCGACACATTCGGGAGAGCTCCTACGAGCAGTACTTC
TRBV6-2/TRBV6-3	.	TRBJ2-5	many	CASSYVEFQETQYF	TGTGCCAGCAGTTACGTGGAATTCCAAGAGACCCAGTACTTC
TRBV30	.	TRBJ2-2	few	CAWSLGVSGELFF	TGTGCCTGGAGCTTAGGGGTTTCTGGGGAGCTGTTTTTT
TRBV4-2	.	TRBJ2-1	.	CASSQATGTTSYNERFF	TGTGCCAGCAGCCAAGCCACCGGGACCACCTCCTACAATGAGCGGTTCTTC
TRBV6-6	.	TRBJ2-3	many	CASSYSGSTDTQYF	TGTGCCAGCAGTTACTCGGGGTCCACAGATACGCAGTATTTT
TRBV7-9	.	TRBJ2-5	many	CASSLSQLRF	TGTGCCAGCAGCTTATCCCAACTTCGGTTC
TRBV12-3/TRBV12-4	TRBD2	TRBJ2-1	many	CASSLRLAGVDNEQFF	TGTGCCAGCAGTTTAAGGCTAGCGGGGGTTGACAATGAGCAGTTCTTC
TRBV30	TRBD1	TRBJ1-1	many	CAWSVGQGAEAFF	TGTGCCTGGAGTGTAGGACAGGGTGCTGAAGCTTTCTTT
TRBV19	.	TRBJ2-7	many	CASSGAGYEQYF	TGTGCCAGTAGTGGGGCGGGGTACGAGCAGTACTTC
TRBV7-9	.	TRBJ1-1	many	CASRPGLTLDTEAFF	TGTGCCAGCAGACCGGGACTCACCCTGGACACTGAAGCTTTCTTT
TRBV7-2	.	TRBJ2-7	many	CASSLETSYEQYF	TGTGCCAGCAGCTTGGAGACATCGTACGAGCAGTACTTC
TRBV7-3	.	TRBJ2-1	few	CASSLYVGNYNEQFF	TGTGCCAGCAGCTTATACGTCGGCAACTACAATGAGCAGTTCTTC
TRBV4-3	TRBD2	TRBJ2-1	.	CASSQRASGEYNEQFF	TGCGCCAGCAGCCAACGGGCTAGCGGAGAGTACAATGAGCAGTTCTTC
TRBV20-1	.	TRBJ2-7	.	CSARQPQASEHYEQYF	TGCAGTGCTAGACAGCCTCAAGCTAGCGAGCACTACGAGCAGTACTTC
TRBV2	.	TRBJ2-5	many	CASSEGVLESETQYF	TGTGCCAGCAGTGAAGGGGTCTTAGAGTCAGAGACCCAGTACTTC
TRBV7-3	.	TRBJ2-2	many	CASSPGTGELFF	TGTGCCAGCAGCCCCGGGACCGGGGAGCTGTTTTTT